The rows below give T cell receptor beta chains drawn from one sample of a study of blood T cell repertoires in COVID-19. Using immunoSEQ multiplex PCR, the repertoire was profiled, and TCRdb retains in-frame clones only, with some absent. The table records hundreds of thousands of clones, roughly 89% of them present only once. Sequencing was carried out using peripheral blood. These receptor sequences come from a woman between 40 and 50 years old with COVID-19, enrolled during active disease. Each CDR3 is given with its conserved first and last residue. Each record gives: V gene, J gene, CDR3 protein.

V: TRBV5-1
J: TRBJ2-3
CDR3: CASSLWGLVTDTQYF

V: TRBV2
J: TRBJ1-2
CDR3: CASRGTGTYGYTF

V: TRBV5-4
J: TRBJ2-5
CDR3: CASSFTGGQETQYF

V: TRBV7-8
J: TRBJ2-1
CDR3: CASSRINEQFF

V: TRBV5-1
J: TRBJ2-3
CDR3: CASNVGLAGDQTDTQYF

V: TRBV6-2/TRBV6-3
J: TRBJ2-7
CDR3: CASSYSGQLYEQYF

V: TRBV7-3
J: TRBJ2-3
CDR3: CASSHWGFGRRTDTQYF

V: TRBV7-2
J: TRBJ2-1
CDR3: CASSLAGGPNEQFF

V: TRBV27
J: TRBJ2-1
CDR3: CASSLASGSRDEQFF

V: TRBV24-1
J: TRBJ1-5
CDR3: CATSDSGQPNQPQHF

V: TRBV11-2
J: TRBJ1-3
CDR3: CASSLATIGQGSGNTIYF

V: TRBV29-1
J: TRBJ1-3
CDR3: CSVERGTGNTIYF

V: TRBV2
J: TRBJ1-5
CDR3: CASRGQGEDQPQHF

V: TRBV30
J: TRBJ1-3
CDR3: CAWSILRPGAGNTIYF

V: TRBV11-2
J: TRBJ2-5
CDR3: CASSRWTDFQETQYF

V: TRBV9
J: TRBJ2-5
CDR3: CASSRQPEETQYF

V: TRBV28
J: TRBJ1-2
CDR3: CASRNGDISNYGYTF

V: TRBV7-8
J: TRBJ1-2
CDR3: CASSLVAGQGVGYTF

V: TRBV4-3
J: TRBJ1-4
CDR3: CASSQVAGGDEKLFF

V: TRBV5-1
J: TRBJ2-5
CDR3: CASSLRGTSGEETQYF